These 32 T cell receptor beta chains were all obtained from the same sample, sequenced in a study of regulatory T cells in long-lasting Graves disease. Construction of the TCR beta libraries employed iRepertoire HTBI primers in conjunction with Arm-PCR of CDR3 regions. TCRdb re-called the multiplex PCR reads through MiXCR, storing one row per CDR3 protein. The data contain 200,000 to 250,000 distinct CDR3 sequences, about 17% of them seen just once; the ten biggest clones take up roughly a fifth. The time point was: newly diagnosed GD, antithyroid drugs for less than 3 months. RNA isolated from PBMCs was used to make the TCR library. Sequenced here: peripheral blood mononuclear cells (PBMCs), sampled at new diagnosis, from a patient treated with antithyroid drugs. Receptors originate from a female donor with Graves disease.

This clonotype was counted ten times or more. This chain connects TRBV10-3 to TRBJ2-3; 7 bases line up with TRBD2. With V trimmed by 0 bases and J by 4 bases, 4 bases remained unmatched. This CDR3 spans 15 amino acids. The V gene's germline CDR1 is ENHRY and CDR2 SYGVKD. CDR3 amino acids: CAISESSGTADTQYF. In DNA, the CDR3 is TGTGCCATCAGTGAGTCCAGCGGGACCGCAGATACGCAGTATTTT.

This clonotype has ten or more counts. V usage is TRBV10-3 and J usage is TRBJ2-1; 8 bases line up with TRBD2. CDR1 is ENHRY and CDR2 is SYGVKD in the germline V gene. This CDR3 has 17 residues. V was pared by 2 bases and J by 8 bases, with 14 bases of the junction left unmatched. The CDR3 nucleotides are TGTGCCATCAGTGAGCCGTATCGAGCGGGAGTGTCATATGAGCAGTTCTTC. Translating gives CAISEPYRAGVSYEQFF.

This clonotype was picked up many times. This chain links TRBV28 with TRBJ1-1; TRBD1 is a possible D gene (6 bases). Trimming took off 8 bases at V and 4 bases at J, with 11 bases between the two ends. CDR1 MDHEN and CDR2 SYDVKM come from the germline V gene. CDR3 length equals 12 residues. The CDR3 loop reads CASRSGATEAFF. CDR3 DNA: TGTGCCAGCCGCTCGGGGGCCACTGAAGCTTTCTTT. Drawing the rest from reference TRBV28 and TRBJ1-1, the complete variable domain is DVKVTQSSRYLVKRTGEKVFLECVQDMDHENMFWYRQDPGLGLRLIYFSYDVKMKEKGDIPEGYSVSREKKERFSLILESASTNQTSMYLCASRSGATEAFFGQGTRLTVV.

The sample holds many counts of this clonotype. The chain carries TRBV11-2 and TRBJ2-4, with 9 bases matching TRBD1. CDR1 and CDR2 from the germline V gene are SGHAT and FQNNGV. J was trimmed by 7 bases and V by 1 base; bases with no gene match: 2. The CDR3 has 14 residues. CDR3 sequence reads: CASSLAGTGNIQYF. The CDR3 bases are TGTGCCAGCAGCTTAGCCGGGACAGGGAACATTCAGTACTTC.

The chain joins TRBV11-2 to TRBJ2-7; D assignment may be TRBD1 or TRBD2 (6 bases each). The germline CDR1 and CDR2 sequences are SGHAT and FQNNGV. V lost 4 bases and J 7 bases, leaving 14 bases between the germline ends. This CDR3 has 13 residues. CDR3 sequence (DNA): TGTGCCAGCAGCTGGACTCGGGGGCGAGAGCAGTACTTC. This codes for CASSWTRGREQYF.

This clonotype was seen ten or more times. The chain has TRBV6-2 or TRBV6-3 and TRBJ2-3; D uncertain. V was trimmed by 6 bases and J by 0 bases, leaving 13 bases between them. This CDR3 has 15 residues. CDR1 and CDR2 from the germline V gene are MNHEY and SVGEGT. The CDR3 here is CASSPMRPSTDTQYF. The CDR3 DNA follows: TGTGCCAGCAGCCCTATGAGGCCTAGCACAGATACGCAGTATTTT.

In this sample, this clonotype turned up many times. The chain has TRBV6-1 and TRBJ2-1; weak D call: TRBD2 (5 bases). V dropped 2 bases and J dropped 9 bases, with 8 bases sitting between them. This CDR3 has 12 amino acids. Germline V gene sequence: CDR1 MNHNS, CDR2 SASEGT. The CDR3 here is CASSEWAGEQFF. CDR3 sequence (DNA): TGTGCCAGCAGTGAATGGGCGGGTGAGCAGTTCTTC.

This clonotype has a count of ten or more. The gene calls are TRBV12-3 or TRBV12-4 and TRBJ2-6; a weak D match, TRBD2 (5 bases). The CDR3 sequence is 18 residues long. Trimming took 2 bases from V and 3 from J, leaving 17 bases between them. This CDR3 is CASSLSGGPGGGANVLTF. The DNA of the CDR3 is TGTGCCAGCAGTTTATCCGGCGGGCCGGGCGGTGGGGCCAACGTCCTGACTTTC.

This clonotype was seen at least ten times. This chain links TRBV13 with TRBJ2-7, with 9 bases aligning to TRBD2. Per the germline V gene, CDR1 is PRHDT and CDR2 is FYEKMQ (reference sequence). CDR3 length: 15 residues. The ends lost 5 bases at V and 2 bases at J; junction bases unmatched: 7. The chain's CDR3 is CASSAGLASPYEQYF. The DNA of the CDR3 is TGTGCCAGCAGCGCGGGACTAGCCTCCCCCTACGAGCAGTACTTC.

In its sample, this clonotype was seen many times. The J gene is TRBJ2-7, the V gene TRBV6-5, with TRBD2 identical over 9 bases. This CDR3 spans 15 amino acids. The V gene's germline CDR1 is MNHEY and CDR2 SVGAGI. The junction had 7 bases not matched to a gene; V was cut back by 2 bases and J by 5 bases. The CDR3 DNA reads TGTGCCAGCAGTTACAAACCTAGCGGGACCAACGAGCAGTACTTC. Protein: CASSYKPSGTNEQYF.

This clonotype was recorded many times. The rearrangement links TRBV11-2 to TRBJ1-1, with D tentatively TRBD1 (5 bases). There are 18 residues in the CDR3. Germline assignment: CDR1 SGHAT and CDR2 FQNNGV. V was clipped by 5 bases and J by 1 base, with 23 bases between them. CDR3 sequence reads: CASSTHRRARGTNTEAFF. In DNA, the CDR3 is TGTGCCAGCAGCACCCACCGACGGGCCAGAGGGACGAACACTGAAGCTTTCTTT.

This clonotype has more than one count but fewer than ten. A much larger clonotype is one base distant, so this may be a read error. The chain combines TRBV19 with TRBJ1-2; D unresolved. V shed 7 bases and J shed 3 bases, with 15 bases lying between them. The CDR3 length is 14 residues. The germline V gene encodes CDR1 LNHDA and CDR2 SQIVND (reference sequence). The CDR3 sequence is CASTPGEVDYGYTF. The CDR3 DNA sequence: TGTGCCAGTACCCCTGGGGAAGTGGACTATGGCTACACCTTC.

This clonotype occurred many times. The CDR3 protein is CASSPQREGHCETQYF. The CDR3 DNA reads as TGTGCCAGCAGCCCCCAGCGGGAGGGCCACTGCGAGACCCAGTACTTC. The chain couples TRBV7-4 to TRBJ2-5; 10 bases agree with TRBD2. The V gene end was trimmed by 5 bases and the J gene end by 5 bases; junction bases not matched to a gene: 11. CDR1 is SGHVT, CDR2 SQSDAQ, per germline. The CDR3 has 16 residues.

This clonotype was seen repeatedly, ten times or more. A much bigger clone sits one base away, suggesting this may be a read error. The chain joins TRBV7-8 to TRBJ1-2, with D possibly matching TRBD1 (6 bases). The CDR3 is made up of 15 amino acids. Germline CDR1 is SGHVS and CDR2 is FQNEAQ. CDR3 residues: CVSSLARGLNYGYTF. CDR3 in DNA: TGTGTCAGCAGCTTAGCTCGGGGGCTAAACTATGGCTACACCTTC.

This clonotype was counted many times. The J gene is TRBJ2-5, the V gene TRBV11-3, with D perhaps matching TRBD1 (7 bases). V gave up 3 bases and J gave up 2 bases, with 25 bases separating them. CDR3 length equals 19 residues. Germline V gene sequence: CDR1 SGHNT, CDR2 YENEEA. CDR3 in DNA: TGTGCCAGCAGCTTTTTTTGGCCCCGGGGAGGACAGGATCAAGAGACCCAGTACTTC. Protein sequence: CASSFFWPRGGQDQETQYF. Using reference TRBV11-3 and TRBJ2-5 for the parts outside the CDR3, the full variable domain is EAGVVQSPRYKIIEKKQPVAFWCNPISGHNTLYWYLQNLGQGPELLIRYENEEAVDDSQLPKDRFSAERLKGVDSTLKIQPAELGDSAVYLCASSFFWPRGGQDQETQYFGPGTRLLVL.

The CDR3 nucleotides are TGCGCCAGCAGCCATGACGTTTGGACTAGCGGGAGGGCCGGGTACGAGCAGTACTTC. Translated, it gives CASSHDVWTSGRAGYEQYF. The chain recombines TRBV4-1 with TRBJ2-7; 15 nucleotides agree with TRBD2. Germline CDR1 is MGHRA and CDR2 is YSYEKL. Germline trimming cut 3 bases from V and 4 bases from J; bases unmatched to any gene: 13. The CDR3 covers 19 residues.

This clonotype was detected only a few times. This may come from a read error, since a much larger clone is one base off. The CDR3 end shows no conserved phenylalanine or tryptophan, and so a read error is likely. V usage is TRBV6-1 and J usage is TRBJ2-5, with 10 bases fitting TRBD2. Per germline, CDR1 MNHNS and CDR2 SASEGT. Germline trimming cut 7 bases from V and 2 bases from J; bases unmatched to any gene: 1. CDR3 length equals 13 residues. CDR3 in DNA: TGTGCCAGCACACTAGCGGGGCAAGAGACCCAGTACCTC. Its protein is CASTLAGQETQYL.

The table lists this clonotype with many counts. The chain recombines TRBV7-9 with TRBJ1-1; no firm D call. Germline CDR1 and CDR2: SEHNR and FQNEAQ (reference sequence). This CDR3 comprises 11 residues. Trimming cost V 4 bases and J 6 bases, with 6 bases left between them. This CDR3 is CASSSRAEAFF. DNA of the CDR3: TGTGCCAGCAGCTCCCGGGCTGAAGCTTTCTTT. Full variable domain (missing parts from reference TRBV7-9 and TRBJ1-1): DTGVSQNPRHKITKRGQNVTFRCDPISEHNRLYWYRQTLGQGPEFLTYFQNEAQLEKSRLLSDRFSAERPKGSFSTLEIQRTEQGDSAMYLCASSSRAEAFFGQGTRLTVV.

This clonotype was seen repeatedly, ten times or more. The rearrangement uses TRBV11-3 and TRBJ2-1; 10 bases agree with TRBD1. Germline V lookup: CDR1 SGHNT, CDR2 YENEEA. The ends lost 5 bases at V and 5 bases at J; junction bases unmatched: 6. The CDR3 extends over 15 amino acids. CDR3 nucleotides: TGTGCCAGCAGCAAAGGGACAGGGGAGAACAATGAGCAGTTCTTC. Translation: CASSKGTGENNEQFF.

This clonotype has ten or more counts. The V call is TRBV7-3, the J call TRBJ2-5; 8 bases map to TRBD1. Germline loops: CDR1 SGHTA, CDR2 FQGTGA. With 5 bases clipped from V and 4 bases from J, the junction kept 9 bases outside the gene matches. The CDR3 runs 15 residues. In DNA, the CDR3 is TGTGCCAGCAGCGCCACCCAGGGGGCAGGAGAGACCCAGTACTTC. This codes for CASSATQGAGETQYF.

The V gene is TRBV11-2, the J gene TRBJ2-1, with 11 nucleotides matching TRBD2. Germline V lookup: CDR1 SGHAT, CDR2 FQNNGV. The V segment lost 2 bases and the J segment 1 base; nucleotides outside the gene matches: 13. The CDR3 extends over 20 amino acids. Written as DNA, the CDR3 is TGTGCCAGCAGCTTAAGGGGGGGGCTAGCGGGAGGATGGTCCTACAATGAGCAGTTCTTC. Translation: CASSLRGGLAGGWSYNEQFF. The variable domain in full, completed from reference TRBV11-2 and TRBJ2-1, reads EAGVAQSPRYKIIEKRQSVAFWCNPISGHATLYWYQQILGQGPKLLIQFQNNGVVDDSQLPKDRFSAERLKGVDSTLKIQPAKLEDSAVYLCASSLRGGLAGGWSYNEQFFGPGTRLTVL.

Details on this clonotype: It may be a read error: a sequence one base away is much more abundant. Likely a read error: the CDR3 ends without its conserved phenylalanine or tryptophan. CDR3 loop: CATSRDTLQRLFL. As DNA, the CDR3 is TGTGCCACCAGCAGAGATACTCTGCAGAGGCTGTTTCTT. The chain couples TRBV15 to TRBJ1-4; unclear D gene. The CDR3 consists of 13 residues. Germline CDR1 and CDR2: LNHNV and YYDKDF (reference sequence). Trimming pared 0 bases from V and 14 bases from J, leaving 13 bases between.

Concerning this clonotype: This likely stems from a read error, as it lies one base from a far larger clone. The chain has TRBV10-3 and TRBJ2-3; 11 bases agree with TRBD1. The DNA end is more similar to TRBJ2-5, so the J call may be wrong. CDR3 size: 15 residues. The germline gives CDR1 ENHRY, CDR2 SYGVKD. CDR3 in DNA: TGTGCCATCAGTGAGAGGACAGGGGGCGCGAAGACCCAGTACTTC. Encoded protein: CAISERTGGAKTQYF.

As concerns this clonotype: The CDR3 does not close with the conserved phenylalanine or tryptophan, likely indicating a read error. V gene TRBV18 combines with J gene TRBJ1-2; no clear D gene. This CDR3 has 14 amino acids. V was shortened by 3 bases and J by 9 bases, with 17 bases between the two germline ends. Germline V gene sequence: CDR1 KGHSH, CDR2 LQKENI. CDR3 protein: CASSPPGTHGRYTL. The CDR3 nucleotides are TGTGCCAGCTCACCTCCGGGTACTCACGGCCGCTACACCTTG.

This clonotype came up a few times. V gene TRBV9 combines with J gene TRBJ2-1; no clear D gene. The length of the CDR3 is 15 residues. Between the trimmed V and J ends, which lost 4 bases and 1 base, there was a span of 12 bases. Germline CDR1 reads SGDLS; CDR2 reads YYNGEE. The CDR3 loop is CASSPLVFSYNEQFF. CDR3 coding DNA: TGTGCCAGCAGCCCCCTCGTTTTTTCCTACAATGAGCAGTTCTTC.

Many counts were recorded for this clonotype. The CDR3 reads CASSLALVEQYF. CDR3 DNA: TGTGCCAGCAGTTTAGCCCTGGTCGAGCAGTACTTC. V gene TRBV28 combines with J gene TRBJ2-7; D remains unclear. The ends were cut back, 2 bases at V and 6 bases at J, with 8 bases in the middle. Germline V CDR1 and CDR2: MDHEN, SYDVKM. This CDR3 comprises 12 residues.

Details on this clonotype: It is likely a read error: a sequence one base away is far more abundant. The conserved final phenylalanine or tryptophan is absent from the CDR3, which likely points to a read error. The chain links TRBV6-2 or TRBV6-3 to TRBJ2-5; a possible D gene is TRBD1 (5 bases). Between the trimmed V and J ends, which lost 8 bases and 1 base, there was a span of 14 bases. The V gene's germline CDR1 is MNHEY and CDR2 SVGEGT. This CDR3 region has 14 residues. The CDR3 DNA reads TGTGCCAGCTCGTTAGGGGCGGCCCAAGAGACCCAGTACGTC. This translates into CASSLGAAQETQYV.

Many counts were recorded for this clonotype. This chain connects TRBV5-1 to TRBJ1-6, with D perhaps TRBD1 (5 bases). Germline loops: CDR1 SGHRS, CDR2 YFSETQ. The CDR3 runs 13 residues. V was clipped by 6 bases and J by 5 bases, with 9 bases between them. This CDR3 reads CASKTANNSPLHF. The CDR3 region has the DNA TGCGCCAGCAAGACAGCTAATAATTCACCCCTCCACTTT.

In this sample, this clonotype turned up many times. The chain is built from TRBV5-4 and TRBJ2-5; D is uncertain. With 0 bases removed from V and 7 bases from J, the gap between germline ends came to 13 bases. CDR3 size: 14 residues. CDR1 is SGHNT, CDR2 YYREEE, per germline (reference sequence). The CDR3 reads CASSLEGGGGTQYF. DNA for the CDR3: TGTGCCAGCAGCTTGGAAGGCGGCGGCGGGACCCAGTACTTC.

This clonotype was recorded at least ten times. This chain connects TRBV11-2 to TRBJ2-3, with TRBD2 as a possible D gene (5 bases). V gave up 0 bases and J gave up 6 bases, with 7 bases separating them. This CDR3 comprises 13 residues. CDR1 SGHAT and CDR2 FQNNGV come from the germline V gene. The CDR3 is CASSLDTGDTQYF. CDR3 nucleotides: TGTGCCAGCAGCTTAGACACGGGGGATACGCAGTATTTT.

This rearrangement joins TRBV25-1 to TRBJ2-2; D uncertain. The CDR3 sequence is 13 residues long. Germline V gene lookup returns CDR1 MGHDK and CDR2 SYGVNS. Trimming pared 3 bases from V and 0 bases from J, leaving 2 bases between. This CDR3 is CASSDTNTGELFF. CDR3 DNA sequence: TGTGCCAGCAGTGATACGAACACCGGGGAGCTGTTTTTT.

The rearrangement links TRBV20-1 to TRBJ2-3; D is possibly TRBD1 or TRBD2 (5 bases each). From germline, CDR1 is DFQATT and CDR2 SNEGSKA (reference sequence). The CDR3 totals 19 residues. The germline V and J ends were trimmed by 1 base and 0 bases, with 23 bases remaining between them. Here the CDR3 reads CSARGTGTPWAGSTDTQYF. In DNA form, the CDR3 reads TGCAGTGCTAGAGGGACCGGGACCCCATGGGCCGGGAGCACAGATACGCAGTATTTT.